Listed below are T cell receptor beta chains from one sample, sequenced in a study of T cell repertoires in cytomegalovirus infection. Their antigen targets remain unknown. TCRdb used MiXCR to reprocess the reads, holding one entry per CDR3 protein. The table has hundreds of thousands of distinct CDR3 sequences, 25% to 30% seen once. The starting material was cultured PBMCs, obtained from culture after CMV antigen stimulation. These receptor sequences come from a human donor in good health (CMV status not recorded). Some clones in this sample may be carry-over from other donors' samples. Each CDR3 is given with its conserved first and last residue. D genes are given only for firm matches. Where a row states a size, it is once, few, many or the class of an expanded clone; other rows omit it.

NA | TRBJ1-6 | TRBV6-1 | few | TGTGCCAGCAGCCCCTCGAGGGATTATAATTCACCCCTCCACTTT | CASSPSRDYNSPLHF
TRBD2 | TRBJ2-3 | TRBV9 | many | TGTGCCAGCAGCGTAGATATGGCTAGCGGATACACAGATACGCAGTATTTT | CASSVDMASGYTDTQYF
NA | TRBJ2-5 | TRBV6-1 | NA | TGTGCCAGCAGTGCCGGGACTCTAGGAACCCAGTACTTC | CASSAGTLGTQYF
NA | TRBJ2-2 | TRBV6-5 | NA | TGTGCCAGCAGGACTAGTGGGGAGCTGTTTTTT | CASRTSGELFF
NA | TRBJ1-1 | TRBV14 | few | TGTGCCAGCAGCCAAGATGGGGTCCTGAACACTGAAGCTTTCTTT | CASSQDGVLNTEAFF
TRBD2 | TRBJ2-1 | TRBV6-6 | NA | TGTGCCAGCAGTTACGATGGGACTAGCGCCGATGAGCAGTTCTTC | CASSYDGTSADEQFF
TRBD2 | TRBJ2-4 | TRBV6-2/TRBV6-3 | NA | TGTGCCAGCAGTCTCGGGGGAGGGAGCATTCAGTACTTC | CASSLGGGSIQYF
TRBD1 | TRBJ1-5 | TRBV4-1 | few | TGCGCCAGCAGCCAAGATCCAAACAGGGGTAATCAGCCCCAGCATTTT | CASSQDPNRGNQPQHF
NA | TRBJ1-2 | TRBV29-1 | few | TGCAGCGTTGACAGCAACTATGGCTACACCTTC | CSVDSNYGYTF
TRBD1 | TRBJ1-5 | TRBV28 | many | TGTGCCAGCAGTTTCCCTCTAGGGGGCGATCAGCCCCAGCATTTT | CASSFPLGGDQPQHF
NA | TRBJ1-6 | TRBV12-3/TRBV12-4 | few | TGTGCCAGCAGTTTAAGGCGGCTAGGGTCCCTCCACTTT | CASSLRRLGSLHF
TRBD2 | TRBJ2-3 | TRBV11-2 | NA | TGTGCCAGCAGCCTACTAGCGGGAGGGCTTGGCACAGATACGCAGTATTTT | CASSLLAGGLGTDTQYF
TRBD2 | TRBJ2-1 | TRBV29-1 | NA | TGCAGCGTCCTCGTAAGTGGGAGGGCCCAACGGAATGAGCAGTTCTTC | CSVLVSGRAQRNEQFF
NA | TRBJ1-2 | TRBV28 | NA | TGTGCCAGCAGTCTTAGTAACTATGGCTACACCTTC | CASSLSNYGYTF
TRBD2 | TRBJ2-1 | TRBV5-1 | NA | TGCGCCAGCAGCTTGGCGAGCGGGAGCGTTTCCTACAATGAGCAGTTCTTC | CASSLASGSVSYNEQFF
NA | TRBJ2-1 | TRBV18 | NA | TGTGCCAGCTCACCACATTGGAGGGGGTTGAATGAGCAGTTCTTC | CASSPHWRGLNEQFF
NA | TRBJ2-1 | TRBV15 | NA | TGTGCCACCAGCAGACATGGAGCGCGGACGGGTCCCTACAATGAGCAGTTCTTC | CATSRHGARTGPYNEQFF
NA | TRBJ1-3 | TRBV7-9 | NA | TGTGCCAGCAGCGAGGGATCTAGCTCTGGAAACACCATATATTTT | CASSEGSSSGNTIYF
NA | TRBJ2-2 | TRBV6-1 | many | TGTGCCAGTCAAGGGGGTTCCAACACCGGGGAGCTGTTTTTT | CASQGGSNTGELFF
TRBD1 | TRBJ1-5 | TRBV10-2 | NA | TGCGCCAGCCGGGACAGGGTGCATCAGCCCCAGCATTTT | CASRDRVHQPQHF
TRBD2 | TRBJ2-3 | TRBV20-1 | NA | TGCAGTGCTAGATCTGGGTGGTCTAGCGGGAAAAGCACAGATACGCAGTATTTT | CSARSGWSSGKSTDTQYF
TRBD2 | TRBJ2-2 | TRBV6-5 | NA | TGTGCCAGCGTGGGGGGAGGGCCCACCGGGGAGCTGTTTTTT | CASVGGGPTGELFF
TRBD1 | TRBJ2-3 | TRBV7-3 | NA | TGTGCCAGCAGCCCCGACAGGGGCATTAATACGCAGTATTTT | CASSPDRGINTQYF
TRBD1 | TRBJ1-5 | TRBV12-3/TRBV12-4 | NA | TGTGCCAGCAGTTCATCCGGGACAGGGGGCGATCAGCCCCAGCATTTT | CASSSSGTGGDQPQHF